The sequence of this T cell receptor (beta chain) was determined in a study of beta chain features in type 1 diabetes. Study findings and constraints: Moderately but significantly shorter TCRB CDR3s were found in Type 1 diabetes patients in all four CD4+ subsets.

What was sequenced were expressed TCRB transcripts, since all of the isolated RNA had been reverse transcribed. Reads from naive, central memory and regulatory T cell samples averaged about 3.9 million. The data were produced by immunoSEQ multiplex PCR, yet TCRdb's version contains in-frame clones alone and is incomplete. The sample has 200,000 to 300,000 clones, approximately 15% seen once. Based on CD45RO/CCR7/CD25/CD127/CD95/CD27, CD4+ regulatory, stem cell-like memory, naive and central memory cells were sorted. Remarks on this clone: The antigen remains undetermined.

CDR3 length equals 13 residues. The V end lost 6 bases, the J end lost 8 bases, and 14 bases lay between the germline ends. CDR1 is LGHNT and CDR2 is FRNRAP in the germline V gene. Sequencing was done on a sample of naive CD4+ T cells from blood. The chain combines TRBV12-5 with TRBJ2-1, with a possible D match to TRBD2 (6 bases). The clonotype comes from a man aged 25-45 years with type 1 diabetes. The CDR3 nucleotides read TGTGCTAGTGGGTGGGGCGGGAATGATGAGCAGTTCTTC. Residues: CASGWGGNDEQFF.